This passage covers 7 T cell receptor beta chains from one sample sequenced in a study of response to subunit inactivated influenza vaccine. TCRdb re-called the RT-PCR reads with MiXCR, one entry per CDR3 protein. The sample has approximately 570,000 distinct CDR3 sequences, about 8% seen once. The specimen comprised PBMCs from blood, sampled about 23 months after vaccination. The source of these receptors is a man aged 50-75 years who received an inactivated influenza vaccine.

The chain combines TRBV6-5 with TRBJ2-1; unclear D gene. CDR3 length: 15 residues. Trimming took 0 bases from V and 6 from J, leaving 12 bases between them. Germline CDR1 MNHEY, CDR2 SVGAGI. CDR3: CASSYSKVLLNEQFF. CDR3 nucleotide sequence: TGTGCCAGCAGTTACTCGAAGGTTCTTCTCAATGAGCAGTTCTTC.

This clonotype was counted at least ten times. V usage is TRBV4-3 and J usage is TRBJ1-2; TRBD1 matches 7 bases. The CDR3 totals 15 residues. J lost 4 bases, V lost 2 bases, and 7 bases had no gene match. Germline V gene data show CDR1 as LGHNA and CDR2 as YSLEER. CDR3 residues: CASSQTDRAGYGYTF. The CDR3 nucleotides are TGCGCCAGCAGCCAAACCGACAGGGCAGGCTATGGCTACACCTTC.

The chain joins TRBV10-2 to TRBJ2-5; 12 bases map to TRBD2. The CDR3 contains 15 residues. The V and J ends lost 5 bases and 2 bases, in that order; junction bases with no gene match: 3. Germline-derived CDR1 and CDR2 are WSHSY and SAAADI. CDR3 in DNA: TGCGCCAGCAGTCCGCTAGCGGGGGGGCAAGAGACCCAGTACTTC. Encoded protein: CASSPLAGGQETQYF.

This chain joins TRBV29-1 and TRBJ2-5, with D possibly matching TRBD1 (5 bases). Germline V gives CDR1 SQVTM, CDR2 ANQGSEA. V lost 3 bases and J 5 bases, leaving 10 bases between the germline ends. The CDR3 has 12 residues. The CDR3 sequence: CSVDGAMETQYF. The CDR3 DNA reads TGCAGCGTTGATGGGGCTATGGAGACCCAGTACTTC.

The chain employs TRBV7-2 and TRBJ2-5; no reliable D call. CDR3 size: 14 residues. V lost 4 bases and J 5 bases, leaving 14 bases between the germline ends. Germline V gene sequence: CDR1 SGHTA, CDR2 FQGNSA. The CDR3 reads CASSSPVGRETQYF. As DNA, the CDR3 is TGTGCCAGCAGCTCCCCGGTGGGCCGGGAGACCCAGTACTTC.

The gene calls are TRBV6-2 or TRBV6-3 and TRBJ2-7; D possibly matches TRBD1 or TRBD2 (5 bases each). The CDR3 has 15 residues. V dropped 0 bases and J dropped 6 bases, with 15 bases sitting between them. Germline V gene lookup returns CDR1 MNHEY and CDR2 SVGEGT. The CDR3 DNA reads as TGTGCCAGCAGTTACTCACCGCGACAGAGGGCCGAGCAGTACTTC. Amino acid sequence: CASSYSPRQRAEQYF.

The table lists this clonotype with many counts. The chain links TRBV12-3 or TRBV12-4 to TRBJ1-2, with TRBD1 identical over 8 bases. There are 17 residues in the CDR3. V lost 6 bases, J lost 6 bases, and 18 bases stayed unmatched. The CDR3 DNA sequence: TGTGCCAGCAGCCGTAGCGAAACAGGGGGATCTCGCCATGGCTACACCTTC. It encodes CASSRSETGGSRHGYTF.